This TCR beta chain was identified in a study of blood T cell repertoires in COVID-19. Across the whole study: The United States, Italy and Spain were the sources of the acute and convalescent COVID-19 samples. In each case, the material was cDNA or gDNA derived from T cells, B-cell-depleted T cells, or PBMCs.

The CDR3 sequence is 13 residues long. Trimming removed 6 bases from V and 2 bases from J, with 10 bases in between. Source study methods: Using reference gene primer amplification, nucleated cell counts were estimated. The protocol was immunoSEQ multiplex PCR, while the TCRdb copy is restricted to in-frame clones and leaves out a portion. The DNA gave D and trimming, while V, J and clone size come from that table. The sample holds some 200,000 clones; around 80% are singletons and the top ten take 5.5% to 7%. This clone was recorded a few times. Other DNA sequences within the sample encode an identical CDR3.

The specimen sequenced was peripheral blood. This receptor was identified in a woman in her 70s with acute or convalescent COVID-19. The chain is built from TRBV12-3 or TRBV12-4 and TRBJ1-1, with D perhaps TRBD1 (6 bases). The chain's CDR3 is CASSLQGNTEAFF. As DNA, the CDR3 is TGTGCCAGCAGCCTACAGGGAAACACTGAAGCTTTCTTT.